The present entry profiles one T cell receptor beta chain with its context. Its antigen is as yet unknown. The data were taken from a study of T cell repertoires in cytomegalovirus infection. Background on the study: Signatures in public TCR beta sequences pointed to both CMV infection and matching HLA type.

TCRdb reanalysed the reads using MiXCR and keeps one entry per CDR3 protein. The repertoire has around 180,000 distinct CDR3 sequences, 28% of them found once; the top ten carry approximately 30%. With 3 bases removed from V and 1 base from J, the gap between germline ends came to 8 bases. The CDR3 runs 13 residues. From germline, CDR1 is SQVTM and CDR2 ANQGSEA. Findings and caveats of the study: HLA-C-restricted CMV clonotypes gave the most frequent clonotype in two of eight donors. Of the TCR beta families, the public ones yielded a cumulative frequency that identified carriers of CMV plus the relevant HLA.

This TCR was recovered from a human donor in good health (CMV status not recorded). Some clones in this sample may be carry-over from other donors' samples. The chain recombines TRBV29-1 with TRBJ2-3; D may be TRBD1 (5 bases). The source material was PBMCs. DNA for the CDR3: TGCAGCGTTGACCTACAGGGCACAGATACGCAGTATTTT. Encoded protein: CSVDLQGTDTQYF.